This TCR beta chain is drawn from a study of T cells after yellow fever vaccination. This clonotype was counted many times. Its antigen is unidentified. Study results and caveats: Abundant clonotypes from the bulk population could have been carried over as contaminants into FACS-sorted repertoires.

One entry per CDR3 protein results from TCRdb running MiXCR on the 5' RACE reads. The table includes 300,000 to 450,000 distinct CDR3 sequences, about 6.2% detected once. There are 15 residues in the CDR3. V lost 5 bases to trimming and J lost 0 bases, with 8 bases between them. CDR1 LGHNA and CDR2 YSLEER come from the germline V gene. This sequence was found in a man aged 25-40 years who received the YFV17D yellow fever vaccine. The V gene is TRBV4-3, the J gene TRBJ2-6, with D hard to call. This specimen consisted of PBMCs, obtained 5 days after the yellow fever booster vaccination. The DNA for the CDR3 is TGCGCCAGCAGCTCACAGTCCTCTGGGGCCAACGTCCTGACTTTC. Residues: CASSSQSSGANVLTF.